The rows below give T cell receptor beta chains drawn from one sample of a study of cytomegalovirus exposure and HLA in healthy donors. The assay was immunoSEQ multiplex PCR, and TCRdb's table has in-frame clones only and misses some. The table lists 200,000 to 250,000 clones, almost 70% of them singletons. The sample comprised PBMCs. The receptors shown here come from a man between 35 and 55 years old in good health and CMV-seropositive. The CDR3 runs from the conserved cysteine through the conserved F or W. Fields, in order: J gene, D gene, clone size, CDR3 length, V gene, CDR3 protein, CDR3 DNA. The D gene is left open where the match is weak. The size field is filled for only some rows; it gives once, few, many or a size class.

TRBJ2-3,NA,NA,11,TRBV29-1,CSAQGGDTQYF,TGCAGCGCCCAGGGCGGAGATACGCAGTATTTT
TRBJ1-1,NA,few,13,TRBV7-6,CASSLDRDTEAFF,TGTGCCAGCAGCTTGGACAGAGACACTGAAGCTTTCTTT
TRBJ1-1,NA,NA,15,TRBV5-1,CASSLGGGWNTEAFF,TGCGCCAGCAGCTTGGGGGGCGGCTGGAACACTGAGGCTTTCTTT
TRBJ2-3,NA,NA,14,TRBV5-1,CASSPRGYTDTQYF,TGCGCCAGCAGCCCCCGGGGGTACACAGATACGCAGTATTTT
TRBJ1-5,NA,NA,13,TRBV5-1,CASSPAGNQPQHF,TGCGCCAGCAGCCCGGCGGGGAATCAGCCCCAGCATTTT
TRBJ2-7,NA,NA,12,TRBV7-8,CASGGSRPEQYF,TGTGCCAGCGGAGGGTCTAGACCCGAGCAGTACTTC
TRBJ2-1,TRBD1,NA,19,TRBV12-5,CASGLVVPVGDSKTNEQFF,TGTGCTAGTGGTTTGGTGGTCCCTGTAGGGGACAGTAAAACCAATGAGCAGTTCTTC
TRBJ2-3,TRBD2,few,16,TRBV5-1,CASSLTSGVSTDTQYF,TGCGCCAGCAGCTTAACTAGCGGGGTTAGCACAGATACGCAGTATTTT
TRBJ1-4,NA,NA,14,TRBV7-8,CASSVQATNEKLFF,TGTGCCAGCAGCGTCCAGGCAACTAATGAAAAACTGTTTTTT
TRBJ1-5,TRBD1,once,15,TRBV19,CASSMGTGNYQPQHF,TGTGCCAGTAGTATGGGGACAGGGAATTATCAGCCCCAGCATTTT
TRBJ2-3,TRBD2,few,17,TRBV6-1,CASSEGNSGGRTDTQYF,TGTGCCAGCAGTGAAGGGAATAGCGGGGGGCGCACAGATACGCAGTATTTT
TRBJ1-2,TRBD1,NA,14,TRBV6-6,CASIQGGTDNGYTF,TGTGCCAGCATCCAAGGGGGGACAGATAATGGCTACACCTTC
TRBJ1-4,TRBD1,NA,15,TRBV5-6,CASSWGTGRNEKLFF,TGTGCCAGCAGCTGGGGGACAGGGAGGAATGAAAAACTGTTTTTT
TRBJ1-2,TRBD1,NA,15,TRBV5-4,CASSPAERTGGGYTF,TGTGCCAGCAGCCCCGCCGAAAGGACAGGGGGAGGCTACACCTTC
TRBJ1-2,NA,once,14,TRBV11-2,CASSLDLELYGYTF,TGTGCCAGCAGCTTAGATCTAGAACTGTATGGCTACACCTTC
TRBJ1-1,TRBD1,NA,14,TRBV5-1,CASSPGTGNTEAFF,TGCGCCAGCAGCCCGGGGACAGGAAACACTGAAGCTTTCTTT
TRBJ1-1,NA,once,12,TRBV29-1,CSVLGGNTEAFF,TGCAGCGTTTTAGGGGGGAACACTGAAGCTTTCTTT
TRBJ2-1,NA,NA,13,TRBV27,CASGWQVYNEQFF,TGTGCCAGCGGTTGGCAGGTCTACAATGAGCAGTTCTTC
TRBJ1-6,NA,NA,13,TRBV6-1,CASSEAVASPLHF,TGTGCCAGCAGTGAAGCCGTAGCTTCACCCCTCCACTTT
TRBJ2-5,TRBD2,NA,14,TRBV7-7,CASSLGLAGETQYF,TGTGCCAGCAGCTTAGGACTAGCAGGGGAGACCCAGTACTTC
TRBJ1-2,NA,few,16,TRBV19,CASSITWGDFNYGYTF,TGTGCCAGTAGTATTACCTGGGGGGATTTTAACTATGGCTACACCTTC
TRBJ2-7,TRBD2,NA,15,TRBV11-2,CASSISGANSYEQYF,TGTGCCAGCAGCATTAGCGGGGCCAATTCCTACGAGCAGTACTTC
TRBJ1-6,NA,NA,14,TRBV9,CASSLSSYNSPLHF,TGTGCCAGCAGCCTGAGCTCCTATAATTCACCCCTCCACTTT
TRBJ2-7,NA,NA,16,TRBV9,CASSVEPLAPSYEQYF,TGTGCCAGCAGCGTAGAACCACTAGCCCCGTCTTACGAGCAGTACTTC
TRBJ2-7,NA,NA,15,TRBV2,CASSYGTPKTYEQYF,TGTGCCAGCAGTTACGGGACACCCAAAACCTACGAGCAGTACTTC
TRBJ1-2,NA,NA,11,TRBV2,CASSASYGYTF,TGTGCCAGCAGCGCTAGCTATGGCTACACCTTC
TRBJ2-7,TRBD2,NA,18,TRBV7-6,CASSPTPGLAGVTYEQYF,TGTGCCAGCAGCCCTACACCGGGACTAGCGGGGGTAACCTACGAGCAGTACTTC
TRBJ2-7,NA,NA,13,TRBV11-2,CASSFGERGEQYF,TGTGCCAGCAGCTTCGGGGAACGGGGCGAGCAGTACTTC
TRBJ1-2,NA,NA,16,TRBV5-6,CASSLGGRGINYGYTF,TGTGCCAGCAGCTTGGGGGGTCGGGGTATTAACTATGGCTACACCTTC
TRBJ2-5,NA,NA,13,TRBV11-2,CASSPAPWETQYF,TGTGCCAGCAGCCCCGCGCCTTGGGAGACCCAGTACTTC
TRBJ1-3,NA,NA,13,TRBV6-1,CASSGDWGNTIYF,TGTGCCAGCAGTGGGGACTGGGGAAACACCATATATTTT
TRBJ2-5,TRBD1,NA,14,TRBV5-1,CASSLQGGRETQYF,TGCGCCAGCAGCTTACAGGGGGGTCGAGAGACCCAGTACTTC
TRBJ2-3,NA,NA,15,TRBV5-1,CASSLSGAGTDTQYF,TGCGCCAGCAGCTTATCGGGTGCGGGCACAGATACGCAGTATTTT
TRBJ2-3,NA,NA,12,TRBV29-1,CSVPLAGDTQYF,TGCAGCGTTCCGCTAGCAGGAGATACGCAGTATTTT
TRBJ2-7,NA,NA,14,TRBV28,CASSSRTQSYEQYF,TGTGCCAGCAGTTCCCGGACACAATCCTACGAGCAGTACTTC
TRBJ2-5,NA,NA,13,TRBV27,CASSLAPRGTQYF,TGTGCCAGCAGTTTGGCTCCCCGGGGGACCCAGTACTTC
TRBJ2-7,TRBD2,NA,16,TRBV10-3,CAISASVSGGGYEQYF,TGTGCCATCAGTGCCTCCGTTAGCGGGGGGGGCTACGAGCAGTACTTC
TRBJ1-2,NA,NA,13,TRBV29-1,CSVGGGVRPGYTF,TGCAGCGTTGGGGGAGGGGTACGTCCCGGCTACACCTTC
TRBJ2-2,NA,few,15,TRBV6-1,CASSEGQPNTGELFF,TGTGCCAGCAGTGAAGGACAACCGAACACCGGGGAGCTGTTTTTT
TRBJ2-7,TRBD2,few,15,TRBV4-1,CASSQGRGGPYEQYF,TGCGCCAGCAGCCAGGGTCGGGGGGGCCCGTACGAGCAGTACTTC
TRBJ2-7,NA,NA,13,TRBV25-1,CASSGTGYSEQYF,TGTGCCAGCAGTGGTACAGGGTACAGCGAGCAGTACTTC
TRBJ1-2,TRBD1,few,13,TRBV6-5,CASRQGAQDGYTF,TGTGCCAGCAGGCAGGGGGCACAGGATGGCTACACCTTC
TRBJ1-4,TRBD1,NA,19,TRBV7-9,CASSPGTGGLGATNEKLFF,TGTGCCAGCAGCCCCGGGACAGGGGGTCTAGGTGCAACTAATGAAAAACTGTTTTTT
TRBJ1-2,TRBD1,NA,13,TRBV7-9,CSSSSDRVGGYTF,TGTTCCAGCAGTTCCGACAGGGTCGGAGGCTACACCTTC
TRBJ2-7,NA,NA,11,TRBV11-2,CASSFETKQYF,TGTGCCAGCAGCTTTGAGACAAAGCAGTACTTC
TRBJ1-6,NA,NA,16,TRBV15,CATSRDRHRDNSPLHF,TGTGCCACCAGCAGAGATCGACACAGGGATAATTCACCCCTCCACTTT
TRBJ2-7,NA,NA,15,TRBV5-5,CASSSQGGSSYEQYF,TGTGCCAGCAGCTCCCAGGGCGGATCCTCCTACGAGCAGTACTTC
TRBJ1-3,NA,NA,17,TRBV28,CASRPAGGQTSGNTIYF,TGTGCCAGCAGACCCGCGGGAGGGCAAACCTCTGGAAACACCATATATTTT
TRBJ2-7,TRBD1,NA,14,TRBV5-1,CASSRTGQGGEQYF,TGCGCCAGCAGCCGGACAGGGCAGGGGGGCGAGCAGTACTTC
TRBJ1-6,NA,NA,12,TRBV6-5,CASKPRDSPLHF,TGTGCCAGCAAACCCCGGGATTCACCCCTCCACTTT
TRBJ1-5,NA,NA,14,TRBV7-9,CASSFTESNQPQHF,TGTGCCAGCAGCTTTACAGAGAGCAATCAGCCCCAGCATTTT
TRBJ2-3,TRBD1,NA,13,TRBV6-1,CASRDRGADTQYF,TGTGCCAGCAGGGACAGGGGGGCAGATACGCAGTATTTT
TRBJ2-1,TRBD1,few,13,TRBV2,CASSYQGAEEQFF,TGTGCCAGCAGTTACCAGGGGGCTGAGGAGCAGTTCTTC